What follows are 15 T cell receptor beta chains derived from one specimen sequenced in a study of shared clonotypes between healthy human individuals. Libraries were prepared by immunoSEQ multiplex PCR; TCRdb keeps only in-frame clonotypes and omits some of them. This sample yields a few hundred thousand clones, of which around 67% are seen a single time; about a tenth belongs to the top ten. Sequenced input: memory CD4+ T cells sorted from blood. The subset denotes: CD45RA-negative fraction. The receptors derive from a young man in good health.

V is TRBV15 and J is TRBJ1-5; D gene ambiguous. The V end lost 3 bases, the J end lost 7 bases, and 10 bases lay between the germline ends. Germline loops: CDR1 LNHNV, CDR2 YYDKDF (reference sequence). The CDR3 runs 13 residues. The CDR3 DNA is TGTGCCACCAGCAGCTTTCTCGCCCAGCCCCAGCATTTT. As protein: CATSSFLAQPQHF. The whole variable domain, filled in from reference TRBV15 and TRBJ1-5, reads DAMVIQNPRYQVTQFGKPVTLSCSQTLNHNVMYWYQQKSSQAPKLLFHYYDKDFNNEADTPDNFQSRRPNTSFCFLDIRSPGLGDTAMYLCATSSFLAQPQHFGDGTRLSIL.

CDR3 residues: CASSLLGEPGSQETQYF. The CDR3 DNA follows: TGTGCCAGCAGCTTGCTGGGGGAGCCCGGGTCTCAAGAGACCCAGTACTTC. The chain employs TRBV7-9 and TRBJ2-5, with D perhaps given as TRBD1 or TRBD2 (5 bases each). V was shortened by 3 bases and J by 2 bases, with 19 bases between the two germline ends. Germline V lookup: CDR1 SEHNR, CDR2 FQNEAQ (reference sequence). This CDR3 spans 17 amino acids. Variable domain in full (rest from reference TRBV7-9 and TRBJ2-5): DTGVSQNPRHKITKRGQNVTFRCDPISEHNRLYWYRQTLGQGPEFLTYFQNEAQLEKSRLLSDRFSAERPKGSFSTLEIQRTEQGDSAMYLCASSLLGEPGSQETQYFGPGTRLLVL.

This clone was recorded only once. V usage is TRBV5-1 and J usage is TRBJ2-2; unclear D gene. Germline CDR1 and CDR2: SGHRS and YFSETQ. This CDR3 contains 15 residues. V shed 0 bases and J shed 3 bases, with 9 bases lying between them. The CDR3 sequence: CASSLVGSYTGELFF. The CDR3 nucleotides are TGCGCCAGCAGCTTGGTTGGCAGTTACACCGGGGAGCTGTTTTTT. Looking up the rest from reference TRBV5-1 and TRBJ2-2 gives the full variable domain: KAGVTQTPRYLIKTRGQQVTLSCSPISGHRSVSWYQQTPGQGLQFLFEYFSETQRNKGNFPGRFSGRQFSNSRSEMNVSTLELGDSALYLCASSLVGSYTGELFFGEGSRLTVL.

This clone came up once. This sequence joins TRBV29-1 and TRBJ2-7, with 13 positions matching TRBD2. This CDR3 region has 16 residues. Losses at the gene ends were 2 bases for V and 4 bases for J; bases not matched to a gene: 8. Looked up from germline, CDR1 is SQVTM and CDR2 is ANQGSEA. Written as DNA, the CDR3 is TGCAGCGTTGAACGAGAGGGACTAGCGGGATTATACGAGCAGTACTTC. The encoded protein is CSVEREGLAGLYEQYF.

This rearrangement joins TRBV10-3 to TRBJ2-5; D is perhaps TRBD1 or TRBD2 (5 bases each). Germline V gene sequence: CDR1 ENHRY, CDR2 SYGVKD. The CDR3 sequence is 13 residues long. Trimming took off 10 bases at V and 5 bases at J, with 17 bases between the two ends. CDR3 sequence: CASSGHEIETQYF. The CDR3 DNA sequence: TGTGCCAGCTCGGGGCACGAGATTGAGACCCAGTACTTC.

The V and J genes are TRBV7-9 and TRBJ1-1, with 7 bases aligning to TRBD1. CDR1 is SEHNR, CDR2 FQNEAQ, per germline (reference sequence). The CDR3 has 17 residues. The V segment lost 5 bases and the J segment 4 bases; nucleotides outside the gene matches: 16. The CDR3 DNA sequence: TGTGCCAGCAGCCCCCAAGGTGGGGGACAGCAGGGCACTGAAGCTTTCTTT. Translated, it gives CASSPQGGGQQGTEAFF.

The CDR3 reads CASSGARGSADTQYF. CDR3 in DNA: TGTGCCAGCAGCGGCGCCCGGGGCAGTGCAGATACGCAGTATTTT. The chain has TRBV11-2 and TRBJ2-3; D is perhaps TRBD1 or TRBD2 (5 bases each). In germline, CDR1 is SGHAT, CDR2 FQNNGV. The CDR3 length is 15 residues. The ends were cut back, 5 bases at V and 4 bases at J, with 16 bases in the middle.

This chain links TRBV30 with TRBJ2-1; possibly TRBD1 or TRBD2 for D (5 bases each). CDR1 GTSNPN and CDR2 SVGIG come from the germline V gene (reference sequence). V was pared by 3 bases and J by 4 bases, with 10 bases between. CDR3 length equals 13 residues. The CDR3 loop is CAWRMGEYNEQFF. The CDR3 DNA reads TGTGCCTGGAGGATGGGGGAGTACAATGAGCAGTTCTTC. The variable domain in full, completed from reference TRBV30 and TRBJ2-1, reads SQTIHQWPATLVQPVGSPLSLECTVEGTSNPNLYWYRQAAGRGLQLLFYSVGIGQISSEVPQNLSASRPQDRQFILSSKKLLLSDSGFYLCAWRMGEYNEQFFGPGTRLTVL.

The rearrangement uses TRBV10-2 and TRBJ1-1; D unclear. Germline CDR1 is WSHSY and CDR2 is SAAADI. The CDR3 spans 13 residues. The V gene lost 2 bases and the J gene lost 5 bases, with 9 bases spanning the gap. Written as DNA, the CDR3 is TGCGCCAGCAGTGAGCAGATACGGACTGAAGCTTTCTTT. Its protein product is CASSEQIRTEAFF.

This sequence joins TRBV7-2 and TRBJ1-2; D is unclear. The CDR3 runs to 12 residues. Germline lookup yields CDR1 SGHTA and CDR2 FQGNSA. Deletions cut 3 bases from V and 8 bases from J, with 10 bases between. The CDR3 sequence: CASSFSQRGYTF. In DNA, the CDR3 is TGTGCCAGCAGCTTCTCCCAACGAGGCTACACCTTC. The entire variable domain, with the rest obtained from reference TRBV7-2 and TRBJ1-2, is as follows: GAGVSQSPSNKVTEKGKDVELRCDPISGHTALYWYRQSLGQGLEFLIYFQGNSAPDKSGLPSDRFSAERTGGSVSTLTIQRTQQEDSAVYLCASSFSQRGYTFGSGTRLTVV.

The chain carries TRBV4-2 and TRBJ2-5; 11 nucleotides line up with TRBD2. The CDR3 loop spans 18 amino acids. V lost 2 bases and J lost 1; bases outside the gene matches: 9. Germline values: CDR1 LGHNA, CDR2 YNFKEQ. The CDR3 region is CASSQSVAGTSGQETQYF. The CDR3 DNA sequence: TGTGCCAGCAGCCAATCTGTTGCCGGGACTAGCGGCCAAGAGACCCAGTACTTC.

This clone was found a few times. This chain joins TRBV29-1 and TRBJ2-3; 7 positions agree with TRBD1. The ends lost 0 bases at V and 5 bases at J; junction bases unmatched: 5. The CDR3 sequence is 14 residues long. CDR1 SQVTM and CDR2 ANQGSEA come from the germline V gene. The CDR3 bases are TGCAGCGTTGAAGAGAGACAGGGAAAAGATACGCAGTATTTT. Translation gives CSVEERQGKDTQYF.

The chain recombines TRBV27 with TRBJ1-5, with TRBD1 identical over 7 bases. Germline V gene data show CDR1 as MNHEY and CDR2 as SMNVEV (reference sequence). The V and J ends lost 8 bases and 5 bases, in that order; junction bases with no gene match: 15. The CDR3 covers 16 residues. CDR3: CASGLPGQKKDQPQHF. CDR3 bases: TGTGCCAGCGGCCTCCCGGGACAGAAAAAAGATCAGCCCCAGCATTTT.

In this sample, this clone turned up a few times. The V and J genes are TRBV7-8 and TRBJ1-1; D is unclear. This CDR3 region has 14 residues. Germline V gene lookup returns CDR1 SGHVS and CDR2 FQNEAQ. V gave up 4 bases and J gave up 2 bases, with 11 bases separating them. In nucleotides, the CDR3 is TGTGCCAGCAGCTACACCAAAGGTAACACTGAAGCTTTCTTT. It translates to CASSYTKGNTEAFF.

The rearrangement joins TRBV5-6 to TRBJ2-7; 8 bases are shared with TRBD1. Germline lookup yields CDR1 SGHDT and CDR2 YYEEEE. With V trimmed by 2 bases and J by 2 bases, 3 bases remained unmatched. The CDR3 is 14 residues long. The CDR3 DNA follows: TGTGCCAGCAGCTTACGGACAGGGACCTACGAGCAGTACTTC. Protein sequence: CASSLRTGTYEQYF.